This T cell receptor (beta chain) was sequenced during a study of human T cells and chemical hapten exposure. Study details: Variability of per-sample TCR yields stemmed mainly from small differences in pooled library volume.

Points on this clonotype: Its cognate antigen is unknown. Given a much more abundant clone one base away, this may be a read error.

General study results and limits: No alteration of TCRs above 1 in 1000 frequency was seen with DPC sensitization.

CDR3 length equals 15 residues. Germline CDR1 and CDR2: SGHDT and YYEEEE. Library construction involved attaching unique molecular identifiers to individual cDNA molecules, which allowed quantitative, reproducible TCR counting. MiXCR, run by TCRdb on the 5' RACE reads, gives a single entry per CDR3 protein. There are some 150,000 distinct CDR3 sequences in the sample; around 4.1% occur only once, and over 1.1% lies in the top ten. Unfractionated whole blood yielded total RNA. This clonotype was sampled from a female donor in good health. V is TRBV5-6 and J is TRBJ2-7; a possible D gene is TRBD1 (6 bases). The CDR3 protein is CASSPQGASSDEQYF. For the CDR3, the DNA is TGTGCCAGCAGTCCACAGGGCGCAAGCTCCGACGAGCAGTACTTC. The whole variable domain, remainder taken from reference TRBV5-6 and TRBJ2-7, is DAGVTQSPTHLIKTRGQQVTLRCSPKSGHDTVSWYQQALGQGPQFIFQYYEEEERQRGNFPDRFSGHQFPNYSSELNVNALLLGDSALYLCASSPQGASSDEQYFGPGTRLTVT.